The 14 T cell receptor beta chains below all came from one sample that was sequenced in a study of cytomegalovirus exposure and HLA in healthy donors. It was with 60 Vbeta and 13 Jbeta primers that the PCR ran. Generated by immunoSEQ multiplex PCR, the TCRdb table keeps only in-frame clones and is missing some. The sample yields around 97,000 clones, around 9.6% seen once. Sequences were obtained from PBMCs. These receptors all come from a man between 45 and 60 years old in good health and CMV-seropositive.

This clone turned up a few times. The chain couples TRBV2 to TRBJ1-1; a possible D gene is TRBD1 (5 bases). This CDR3 contains 13 residues. Germline CDR1 and CDR2: SNHLY and FYNNEI. V lost 5 bases and J 4 bases, leaving 11 bases between the germline ends. The CDR3 region has the DNA TGTGCCAGCAGTAATCAGGGATCCACTGAAGCTTTCTTT. This gives the protein CASSNQGSTEAFF.

V usage is TRBV15 and J usage is TRBJ2-7; 9 positions agree with TRBD2. The CDR3 has 15 residues. CDR1 is LNHNV and CDR2 is YYDKDF in the germline V gene (reference sequence). J lost 0 bases, V lost 3 bases, and 3 bases had no gene match. CDR3 DNA sequence: TGTGCCACCAGCAGGCGGGGGGGGACCTCCTACGAGCAGTACTTC. It is translated as CATSRRGGTSYEQYF.

This clone came up a few times. The rearrangement uses TRBV15 and TRBJ2-7; 8 nucleotides align to TRBD1. The CDR3 is 16 amino acids. Germline lookup yields CDR1 LNHNV and CDR2 YYDKDF (reference sequence). Unmatched junction bases numbered 16, after V lost 3 bases and J lost 9 bases. This chain's CDR3 is CATSRWSDRDPRGQYF. The DNA for the CDR3 is TGTGCCACCAGCAGGTGGTCGGACAGGGACCCGCGAGGGCAGTACTTC.

This clone came up a few times. The V and J genes are TRBV29-1 and TRBJ1-5; D unresolved. CDR1 is SQVTM and CDR2 is ANQGSEA in the germline V gene. This CDR3 has 13 residues. The V end was cut by 5 bases, the J end by 2 bases, with 10 bases between. The CDR3 loop reads CSVTAPGNQPQHF. CDR3 coding DNA: TGCAGCGTTACCGCTCCGGGCAATCAGCCCCAGCATTTT.

This clone has ten or more counts. The chain uses TRBV7-6 and TRBJ2-3, with TRBD1 matching 7 bases. J gave up 3 bases and V 4 bases, and 10 bases lay outside the gene matches. Germline-derived CDR1 and CDR2 are SGHVS and FNYEAQ. The CDR3 is 16 amino acids. The CDR3 region has the DNA TGTGCCAGCAGCTCACCGCCGGGACAGCGGACAGATACGCAGTATTTT. Residues: CASSSPPGQRTDTQYF.

This clone was found a few times. This chain connects TRBV5-1 to TRBJ2-3; 9 positions match TRBD2. This CDR3 contains 16 residues. Germline lookup yields CDR1 SGHRS and CDR2 YFSETQ. J gave up 4 bases and V 6 bases, and 12 bases lay outside the gene matches. CDR3 sequence reads: CASTPLPGLAPDTQYF. The CDR3 DNA reads as TGCGCCAGCACCCCTCTGCCGGGACTAGCCCCAGATACGCAGTATTTT.

This chain links TRBV28 with TRBJ2-1, with 14 bases that match TRBD2. V shed 6 bases and J 8 bases; nucleotides not matched to a gene: 18. Germline V lookup: CDR1 MDHEN, CDR2 SYDVKM. This CDR3 spans 19 amino acids. CDR3 region: CASRDSGTSGSTLHDEQFF. CDR3 nucleotides: TGTGCCAGCAGGGATTCCGGGACTAGCGGGAGCACTCTCCATGATGAGCAGTTCTTC. Full variable domain (rest looked up from reference TRBV28 and TRBJ2-1): DVKVTQSSRYLVKRTGEKVFLECVQDMDHENMFWYRQDPGLGLRLIYFSYDVKMKEKGDIPEGYSVSREKKERFSLILESASTNQTSMYLCASRDSGTSGSTLHDEQFFGPGTRLTVL.

The chain has TRBV21-1 and TRBJ2-2; whether TRBD1, the table's D call, matches the DNA was not checked. TRBV21-1 is tagged as a pseudogene. There are 14 residues in the CDR3. The DNA for the CDR3 is TGTGCCAGCAGCAAAGTGCGACAGGTCTGGGAGCTGTTTTTT. It encodes CASSKVRQVWELFF.

This clone turned up a few times. The chain has TRBV15 and TRBJ2-1, with D tentatively TRBD2 (6 bases). The germline gives CDR1 LNHNV, CDR2 YYDKDF (reference sequence). The CDR3 extends over 16 amino acids. V lost 0 bases and J 7 bases, leaving 16 bases between the germline ends. The CDR3 is CATSRDGRLGSNEQFF. The CDR3 DNA is TGTGCCACCAGCAGAGATGGGAGACTAGGTAGTAATGAGCAGTTCTTC. The variable domain in full, completed from reference TRBV15 and TRBJ2-1, reads DAMVIQNPRYQVTQFGKPVTLSCSQTLNHNVMYWYQQKSSQAPKLLFHYYDKDFNNEADTPDNFQSRRPNTSFCFLDIRSPGLGDTAMYLCATSRDGRLGSNEQFFGPGTRLTVL.

The sample holds a few counts of this clone. The J gene is TRBJ2-2, the V gene TRBV4-3; 10 bases are a match to TRBD2. Germline V gives CDR1 LGHNA, CDR2 YSLEER. The CDR3 consists of 14 residues. V was pared by 9 bases and J by 5 bases, with 6 bases of the junction left unmatched. The CDR3 sequence: CASSLAGETGELFF. The CDR3 DNA reads TGCGCCAGTTCTCTAGCGGGAGAAACCGGGGAGCTGTTTTTT.

This clone was seen more than once but under ten times. This sequence joins TRBV7-2 and TRBJ2-3; 8 nucleotides agree with TRBD1. Germline assignment: CDR1 SGHTA and CDR2 FQGNSA. The ends lost 4 bases at V and 4 bases at J; junction bases unmatched: 10. CDR3 length: 16 residues. The CDR3 reads CASSSSWQGASDTQYF. The CDR3 coding sequence is TGTGCCAGCAGCTCCTCTTGGCAGGGGGCATCAGATACGCAGTATTTT.

This clone was seen a few times. The chain couples TRBV19 to TRBJ2-7; 9 bases match TRBD1. This CDR3 spans 14 amino acids. V dropped 4 bases and J dropped 3; count of bases not matched to a gene: 4. Germline V gene data show CDR1 as LNHDA and CDR2 as SQIVND (reference sequence). The CDR3 DNA follows: TGTGCCAGTAGTAAACCGGGACAGGGCTACGAGCAGTACTTC. This translates into CASSKPGQGYEQYF.

The genes are TRBV11-2 and TRBJ2-2; D perhaps matches TRBD1 (7 bases). CDR1 is SGHAT and CDR2 is FQNNGV in the germline V gene. CDR3 size: 14 residues. The ends were cut back, 5 bases at V and 6 bases at J, with 13 bases in the middle. The CDR3 bases are TGTGCCAGCAGCCGAACAGGGGAGGCCGGGGAGCTGTTTTTT. Amino acid sequence: CASSRTGEAGELFF. Combining the CDR3 with reference TRBV11-2 and TRBJ2-2 gives the whole variable domain EAGVAQSPRYKIIEKRQSVAFWCNPISGHATLYWYQQILGQGPKLLIQFQNNGVVDDSQLPKDRFSAERLKGVDSTLKIQPAKLEDSAVYLCASSRTGEAGELFFGEGSRLTVL.

The V and J genes are TRBV1 and TRBJ2-7; TRBD2 reflects the table's D call only, with no check against the DNA. TRBV1 is described as a pseudogene. There are 12 residues in the CDR3. The CDR3 sequence is CTSSQGGERSYF. The CDR3 DNA sequence: TGCACCAGCAGCCAAGGGGGGGAGAGATCGTACTTC.